The clone carrying this T cell receptor beta chain was counted many times. Its matching antigen is unknown. RNA transcripts were the template for amplifying TCR beta CDR3 regions. The HTBI primer set was used in a first-round RT-PCR of the TCR CDR3. Via MiXCR, TCRdb re-called the multiplex PCR reads, giving one row per CDR3 protein. The sample lists 270,000 or so distinct CDR3 sequences, nearly 15% occurring once. These data are taken from a study of T cells in Graves' hyperthyroidism and ophthalmopathy. This CDR3 spans 14 amino acids. With 6 bases removed from V and 8 bases from J, the gap between germline ends came to 17 bases. General study points: The model forecast ophthalmopathy, anticipating it by a median 6.5 months before onset.

Orbital computed tomography and thyroid ultrasound, together with serum TRAb and thyroxine and clinical symptoms, were used for diagnoses. Sequencing was carried out using blood. The chain combines TRBV12-3 or TRBV12-4 with TRBJ2-1; maybe TRBD2 (5 bases). The source of this sequence is a woman aged 45 to 65 with Graves' hyperthyroidism that later progressed to Graves' ophthalmopathy. In nucleotides, the CDR3 is TGTGCCAGCAGCCCCCCGTTTAGCGCCGATGAGCAGTTCTTC. This sequence encodes CASSPPFSADEQFF.